This T cell receptor beta chain was retrieved from a study of blood T cell repertoires in COVID-19. Libraries were prepared by immunoSEQ multiplex PCR; TCRdb keeps only in-frame clonotypes and omits some of them. This table has about 13,000 clones, roughly 89% appearing once. Sequencing was performed on peripheral blood. This sequence originates from a human donor with active COVID-19. The donor label of this sample is uncertain.

CDR3 bases: TGTGCCAGCAGCTTGCAGAGAACCACACCGGGGGAGCAGTACTTC. Protein: CASSLQRTTPGEQYF. The rearrangement joins TRBV7-9 to TRBJ2-7, with a weak D call TRBD2 (5 bases). Looked up from germline, CDR1 is SEHNR and CDR2 is FQNEAQ (reference sequence). Trimming removed 3 bases at V and 7 bases at J, with 19 bases between. The CDR3 consists of 15 residues.